The T cell receptor (beta chain) under discussion was sequenced for a study of cytomegalovirus exposure and HLA in healthy donors. This clone was observed a few times. V gave up 4 bases and J gave up 4 bases, with 8 bases separating them. This CDR3 is 13 amino acids long. Germline lookup yields CDR1 MNHEY and CDR2 SVGAGI. A roughly 120-subject validation cohort, separate from the 666-subject first cohort, supplied the donors. TCRdb's table, derived via immunoSEQ multiplex PCR, lists solely in-frame clones and lacks some. Of 140,000 or so clones detected, roughly 89% appear once; the ten largest clones hold roughly 4.8%.

This chain joins TRBV6-5 and TRBJ1-5; D is perhaps TRBD1 (6 bases). The source of this sequence is a man younger than 30 in good health and CMV-seropositive. Sequenced input: PBMCs. In DNA form, the CDR3 reads TGTGCCAGCAGTTGGGGGCCGAATCAGCCCCAGCATTTT. Translation gives CASSWGPNQPQHF.